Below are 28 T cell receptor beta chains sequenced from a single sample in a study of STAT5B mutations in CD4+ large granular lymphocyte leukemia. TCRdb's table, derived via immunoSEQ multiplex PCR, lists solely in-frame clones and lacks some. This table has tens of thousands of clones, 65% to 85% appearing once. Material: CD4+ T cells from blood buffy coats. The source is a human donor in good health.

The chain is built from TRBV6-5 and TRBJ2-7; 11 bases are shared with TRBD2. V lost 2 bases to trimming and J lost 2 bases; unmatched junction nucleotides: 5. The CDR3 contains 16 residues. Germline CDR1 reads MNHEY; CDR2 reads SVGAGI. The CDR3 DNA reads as TGTGCCAGCAGTTACGGGGGGACTAGCGGAGCCTACGAGCAGTACTTC. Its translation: CASSYGGTSGAYEQYF.

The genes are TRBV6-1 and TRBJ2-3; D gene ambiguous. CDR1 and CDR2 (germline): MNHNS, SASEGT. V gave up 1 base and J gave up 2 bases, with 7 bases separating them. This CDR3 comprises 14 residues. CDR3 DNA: TGTGCCAGCAGTGAAGAGTGGGACACAGATACGCAGTATTTT. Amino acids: CASSEEWDTDTQYF.

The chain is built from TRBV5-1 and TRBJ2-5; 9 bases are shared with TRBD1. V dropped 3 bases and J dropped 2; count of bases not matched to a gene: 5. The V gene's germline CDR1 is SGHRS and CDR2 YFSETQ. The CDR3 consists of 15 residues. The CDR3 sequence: CASSSTGGGQETQYF. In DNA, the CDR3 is TGCGCCAGCAGCTCGACAGGGGGTGGGCAAGAGACCCAGTACTTC.

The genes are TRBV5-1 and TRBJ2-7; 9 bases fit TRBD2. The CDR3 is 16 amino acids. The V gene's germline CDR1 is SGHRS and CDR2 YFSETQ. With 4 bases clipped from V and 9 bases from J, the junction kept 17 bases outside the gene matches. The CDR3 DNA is TGCGCCAGCAGCGGGGGCCAGGGGCCGGGACTAGCTGTGCAGTACTTC. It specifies CASSGGQGPGLAVQYF.

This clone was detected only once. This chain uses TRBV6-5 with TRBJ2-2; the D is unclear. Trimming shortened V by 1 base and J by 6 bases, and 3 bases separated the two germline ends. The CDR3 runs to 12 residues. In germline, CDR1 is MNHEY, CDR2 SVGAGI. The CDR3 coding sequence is TGTGCCAGCAGTTACTGGGCCGGGGAGCTGTTTTTT. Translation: CASSYWAGELFF.

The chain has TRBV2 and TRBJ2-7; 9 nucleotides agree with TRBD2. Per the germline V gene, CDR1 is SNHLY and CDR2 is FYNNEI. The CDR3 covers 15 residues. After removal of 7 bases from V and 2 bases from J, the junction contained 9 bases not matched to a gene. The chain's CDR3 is CASTLGLAIAYEQYF. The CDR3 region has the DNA TGTGCCAGCACCCTAGGACTAGCGATAGCCTACGAGCAGTACTTC.

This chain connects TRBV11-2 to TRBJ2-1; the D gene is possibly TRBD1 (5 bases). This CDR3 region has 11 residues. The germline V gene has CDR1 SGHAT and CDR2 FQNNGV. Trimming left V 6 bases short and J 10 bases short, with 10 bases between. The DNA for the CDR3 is TGTGCCAGCAGTTGGGGCCAGGAGCAGTTCTTC. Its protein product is CASSWGQEQFF.

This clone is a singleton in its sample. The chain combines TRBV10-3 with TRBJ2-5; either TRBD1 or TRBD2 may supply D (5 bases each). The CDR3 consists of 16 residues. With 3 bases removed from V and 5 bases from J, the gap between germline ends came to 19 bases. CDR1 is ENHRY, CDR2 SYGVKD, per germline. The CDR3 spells CAISEVRGAPVETQYF. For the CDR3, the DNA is TGTGCCATCAGTGAAGTGAGGGGCGCACCGGTGGAGACCCAGTACTTC.

The CDR3 spells CASSVRAATGELFF. The CDR3, as DNA: TGTGCCAGCAGCGTACGGGCCGCCACCGGGGAGCTGTTTTTT. The chain recombines TRBV9 with TRBJ2-2; D is unresolved. The CDR3 is made up of 14 amino acids. V was cut by 1 base and J by 4 bases, with 8 bases left in between. Germline assignment: CDR1 SGDLS and CDR2 YYNGEE.

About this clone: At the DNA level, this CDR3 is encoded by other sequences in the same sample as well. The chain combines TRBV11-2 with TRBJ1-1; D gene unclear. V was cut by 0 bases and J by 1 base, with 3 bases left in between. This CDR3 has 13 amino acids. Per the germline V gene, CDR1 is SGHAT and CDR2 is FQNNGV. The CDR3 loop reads CASSLEGNTEAFF. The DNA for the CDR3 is TGTGCCAGCAGCTTAGAGGGGAACACTGAAGCTTTCTTT.

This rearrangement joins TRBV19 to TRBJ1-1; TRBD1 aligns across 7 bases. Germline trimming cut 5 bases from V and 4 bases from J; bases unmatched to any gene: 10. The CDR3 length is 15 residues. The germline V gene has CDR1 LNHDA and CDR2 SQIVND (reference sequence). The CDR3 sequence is CASSDRDSGFTEAFF. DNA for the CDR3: TGTGCCAGTAGTGATCGGGACAGCGGGTTCACTGAAGCTTTCTTT. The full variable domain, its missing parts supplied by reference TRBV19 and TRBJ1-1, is DGGITQSPKYLFRKEGQNVTLSCEQNLNHDAMYWYRQDPGQGLRLIYYSQIVNDFQKGDIAEGYSVSREKKESFPLTVTSAQKNPTAFYLCASSDRDSGFTEAFFGQGTRLTVV.

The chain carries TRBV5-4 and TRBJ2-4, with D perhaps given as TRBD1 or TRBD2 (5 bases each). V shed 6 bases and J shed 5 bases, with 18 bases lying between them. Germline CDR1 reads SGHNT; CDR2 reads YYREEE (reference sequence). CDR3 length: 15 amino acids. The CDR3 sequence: CASILGARAENIQYF. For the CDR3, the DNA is TGTGCCAGCATCCTCGGGGCCAGGGCAGAAAACATTCAGTACTTC. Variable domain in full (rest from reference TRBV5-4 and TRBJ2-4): ETGVTQSPTHLIKTRGQQVTLRCSSQSGHNTVSWYQQALGQGPQFIFQYYREEENGRGNFPPRFSGLQFPNYSSELNVNALELDDSALYLCASILGARAENIQYFGAGTRLSVL.

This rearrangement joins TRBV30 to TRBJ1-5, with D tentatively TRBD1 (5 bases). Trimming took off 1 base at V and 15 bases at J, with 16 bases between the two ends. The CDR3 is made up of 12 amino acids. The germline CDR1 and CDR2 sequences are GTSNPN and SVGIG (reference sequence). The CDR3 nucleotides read TGTGCCTGGAGTGCCCCCCGACAGTTTCTGCATTTT. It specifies CAWSAPRQFLHF.

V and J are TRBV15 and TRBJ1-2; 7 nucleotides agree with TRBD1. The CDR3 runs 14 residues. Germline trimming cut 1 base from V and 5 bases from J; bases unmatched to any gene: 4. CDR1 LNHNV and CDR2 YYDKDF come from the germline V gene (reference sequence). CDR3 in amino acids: CATSRAGTAYGYTF. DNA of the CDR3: TGTGCCACCAGCAGAGCCGGGACAGCATATGGCTACACCTTC.

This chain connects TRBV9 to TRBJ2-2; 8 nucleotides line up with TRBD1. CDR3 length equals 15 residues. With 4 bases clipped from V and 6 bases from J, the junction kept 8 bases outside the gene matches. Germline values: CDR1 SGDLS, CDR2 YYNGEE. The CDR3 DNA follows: TGTGCCAGCAGCCCCCGGACAGGGTTGGCCGGGGAGCTGTTTTTT. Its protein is CASSPRTGLAGELFF.

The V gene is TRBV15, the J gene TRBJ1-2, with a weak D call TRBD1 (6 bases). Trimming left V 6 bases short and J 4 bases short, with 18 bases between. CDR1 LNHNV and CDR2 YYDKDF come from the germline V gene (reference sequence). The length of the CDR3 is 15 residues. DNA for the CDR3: TGTGCCACCAGGGGGGCGGATAGAACTCTCTATGGCTACACCTTC. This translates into CATRGADRTLYGYTF.

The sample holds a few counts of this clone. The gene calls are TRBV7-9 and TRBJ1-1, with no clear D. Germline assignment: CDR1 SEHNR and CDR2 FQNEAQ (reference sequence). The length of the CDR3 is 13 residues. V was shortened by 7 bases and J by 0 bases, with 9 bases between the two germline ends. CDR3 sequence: CASTGIMNTEAFF. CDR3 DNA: TGTGCCAGCACGGGAATAATGAACACTGAAGCTTTCTTT.

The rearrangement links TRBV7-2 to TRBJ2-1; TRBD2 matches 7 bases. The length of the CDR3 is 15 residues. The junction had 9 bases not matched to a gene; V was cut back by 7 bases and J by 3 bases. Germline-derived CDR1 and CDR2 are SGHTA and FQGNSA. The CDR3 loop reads CASTPREEVYNEQFF. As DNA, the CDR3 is TGTGCCAGCACCCCACGGGAGGAGGTCTACAATGAGCAGTTCTTC.

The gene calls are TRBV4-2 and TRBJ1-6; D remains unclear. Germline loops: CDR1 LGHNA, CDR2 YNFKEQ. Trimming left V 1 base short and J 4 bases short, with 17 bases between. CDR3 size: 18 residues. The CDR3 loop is CASSQAGRSGRYNSPLHF. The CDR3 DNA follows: TGTGCCAGCAGCCAAGCGGGTCGGTCGGGAAGGTATAATTCACCCCTCCACTTT.

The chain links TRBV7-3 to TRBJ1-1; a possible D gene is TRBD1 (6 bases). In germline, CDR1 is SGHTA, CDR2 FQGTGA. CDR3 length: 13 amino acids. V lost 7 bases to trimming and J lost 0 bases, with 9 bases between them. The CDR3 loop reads CASMRDMNTEAFF. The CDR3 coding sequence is TGTGCCAGCATGCGGGACATGAACACTGAAGCTTTCTTT.

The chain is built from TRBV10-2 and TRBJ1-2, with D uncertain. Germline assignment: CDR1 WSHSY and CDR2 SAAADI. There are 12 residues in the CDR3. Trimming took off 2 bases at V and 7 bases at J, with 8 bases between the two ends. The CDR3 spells CASSELGSGYTF. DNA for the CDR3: TGCGCCAGCAGTGAGCTGGGGAGTGGCTACACCTTC.

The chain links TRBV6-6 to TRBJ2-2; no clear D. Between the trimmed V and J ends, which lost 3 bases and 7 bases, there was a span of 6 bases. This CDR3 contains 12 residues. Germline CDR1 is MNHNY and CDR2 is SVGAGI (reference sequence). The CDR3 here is CASSYGFGELFF. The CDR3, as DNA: TGTGCCAGCAGTTATGGGTTCGGGGAGCTGTTTTTT.

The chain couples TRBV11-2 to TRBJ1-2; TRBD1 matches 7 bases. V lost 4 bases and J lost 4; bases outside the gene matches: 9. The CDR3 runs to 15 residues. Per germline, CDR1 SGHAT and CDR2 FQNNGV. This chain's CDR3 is CASSYQPGQPYGYTF. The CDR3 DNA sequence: TGTGCCAGCAGCTACCAACCGGGACAGCCCTATGGCTACACCTTC.

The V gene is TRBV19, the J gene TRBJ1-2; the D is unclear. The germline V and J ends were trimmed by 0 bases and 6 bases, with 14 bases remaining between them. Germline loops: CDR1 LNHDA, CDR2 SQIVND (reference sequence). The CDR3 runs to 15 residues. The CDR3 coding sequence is TGTGCCAGTAGTATAGAGACGGGCAGGAGAGATGGCTACACCTTC. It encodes CASSIETGRRDGYTF.

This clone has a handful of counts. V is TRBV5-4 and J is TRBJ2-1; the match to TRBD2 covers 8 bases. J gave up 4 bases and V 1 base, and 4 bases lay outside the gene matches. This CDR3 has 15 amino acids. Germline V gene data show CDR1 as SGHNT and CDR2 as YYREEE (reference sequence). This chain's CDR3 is CASSLRLASYNEQFF. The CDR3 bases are TGTGCCAGCAGCTTGAGACTAGCGAGTTACAATGAGCAGTTCTTC.

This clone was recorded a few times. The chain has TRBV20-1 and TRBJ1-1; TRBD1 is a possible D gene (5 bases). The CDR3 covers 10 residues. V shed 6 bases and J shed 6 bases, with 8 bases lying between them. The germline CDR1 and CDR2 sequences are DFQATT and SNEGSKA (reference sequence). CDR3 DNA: TGCAGTGCCAGGGAATCTGAAGCTTTCTTT. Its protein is CSARESEAFF.

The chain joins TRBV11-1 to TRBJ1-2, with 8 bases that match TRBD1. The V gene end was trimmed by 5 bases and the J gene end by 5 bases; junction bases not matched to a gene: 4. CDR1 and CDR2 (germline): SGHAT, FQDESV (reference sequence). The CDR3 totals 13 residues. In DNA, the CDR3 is TGTGCCAGCAGCCTTCGGACAGGGTATGGCTACACCTTC. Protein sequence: CASSLRTGYGYTF.

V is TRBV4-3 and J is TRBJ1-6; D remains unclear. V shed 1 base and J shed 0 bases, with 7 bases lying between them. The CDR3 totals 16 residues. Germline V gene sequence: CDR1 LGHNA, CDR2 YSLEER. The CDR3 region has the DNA TGCGCCAGCAGCCAAGCGCTAAGCTCCTATAATTCACCCCTCCACTTT. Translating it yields CASSQALSSYNSPLHF.